These T cell receptor beta chains were read from a single sample in a study of OX40 agonist ivuxolimab in advanced cancers. This table comes from immunoSEQ multiplex PCR, and its TCRdb copy is limited to in-frame clones, with some not included. The sample records under 90,000 clones, approximately 89% being singletons. Sample: CD4+ or CD8+ T cells sorted from blood, taken in a trial of the OX40 agonist ivuxolimab. These receptors came from an adult with an advanced solid tumor such as melanoma, head and neck, liver or kidney cancer. Both conserved end residues are part of each CDR3. The order of the fields is CDR3 DNA, CDR3 protein, J gene, clone size, V gene, D gene. D genes are given only for firm matches. A row's size may be missing; if present it is once, few, many or a size class.

TGCGCCAGCAGCTTGGGCTCCATAGCGGGGGGTCAAGATACGCAGTATTTT | CASSLGSIAGGQDTQYF | TRBJ2-3 | NA | TRBV5-1 | TRBD2
TGTGCCAGCAGTTGGACAGGAGATAATCAGCCCCAGCATTTT | CASSWTGDNQPQHF | TRBJ1-5 | NA | TRBV6-1 | TRBD1
TGTGCCAGCAGCTTCTTGACGAACACCGGGGAGCTGTTTTTT | CASSFLTNTGELFF | TRBJ2-2 | NA | TRBV11-2 | NA
TGTGCCAGCAGCTTAGGGGTATCCGGGACAGGGGACTACGAGCAGTACTTC | CASSLGVSGTGDYEQYF | TRBJ2-7 | few | TRBV7-6 | TRBD1
TGTGCCAGCAGTTCGGGCAGAGCGCGAGAGACCCAGTACTTC | CASSSGRARETQYF | TRBJ2-5 | NA | TRBV7-7 | NA
TGTGCCAGCAGTTTTGCAGGGGGAGAGACCCAGTACTTC | CASSFAGGETQYF | TRBJ2-5 | NA | TRBV27 | TRBD1
TGTGCCAGCAGTGAACCCGGCAGAACCTACGAGCAGTACTTC | CASSEPGRTYEQYF | TRBJ2-7 | NA | TRBV6-1 | NA
TGTGCCAGCAGCATCAAAGACGTCGCAATGTCACACGAGCAGTACTTC | CASSIKDVAMSHEQYF | TRBJ2-7 | NA | TRBV7-8 | NA
TGTGCCAGCAGCTTGTCGGGGGGCCGCTCGCAGTATTTT | CASSLSGGRSQYF | TRBJ2-3 | NA | TRBV5-4 | NA
TGTGCCAGCAGCTTAGTAGCGGGGGCTCAAGAGACCCAGTACTTC | CASSLVAGAQETQYF | TRBJ2-5 | once | TRBV7-2 | TRBD2
TGTGCCAGCAGTTTTTATCGAAATCAGCCCCAGCATTTT | CASSFYRNQPQHF | TRBJ1-5 | NA | TRBV6-5 | NA
TGTGCCAGCAGCTTATTAGGGGGGACTAGCGGGAATTCGCAGTATTTT | CASSLLGGTSGNSQYF | TRBJ2-3 | NA | TRBV11-2 | TRBD2
TGTGCCAGCAGTGAAGCGAGCCGGGGATGGTACGAGCAGTACTTC | CASSEASRGWYEQYF | TRBJ2-7 | NA | TRBV6-1 | NA
TGTGCCAGCGGCCTGACTAGTCTTAGCACAGATACGCAGTATTTT | CASGLTSLSTDTQYF | TRBJ2-3 | NA | TRBV4-2 | NA
TGTGCCAGCAGCTCCTCTTGGGCCACAGATACGCAGTATTTT | CASSSSWATDTQYF | TRBJ2-3 | once | TRBV11-3 | NA
TGTGCCAGCAGGGGGACTAGCGGAAGCACAGATACGCAGTATTTT | CASRGTSGSTDTQYF | TRBJ2-3 | once | TRBV6-1 | TRBD2
TGCGCCAGCAGCTTAGTAAGGGTGGCCGGGCCGTTAGAGACCCAGTACTTC | CASSLVRVAGPLETQYF | TRBJ2-5 | NA | TRBV5-1 | NA
TGTGCCAGCAGCTTAGATAGGTTTTTGGGCACTGAAGCTTTCTTT | CASSLDRFLGTEAFF | TRBJ1-1 | NA | TRBV7-9 | NA
TGTGCCAGCAGCTGGGAGACAGCGAACACCGGGGAGCTGTTTTTT | CASSWETANTGELFF | TRBJ2-2 | NA | TRBV9 | NA
TGTGCCAGCAGCTTAGTGGTAGGCCCCAGCTCCTACAATGAGCAGTTCTTC | CASSLVVGPSSYNEQFF | TRBJ2-1 | NA | TRBV7-6 | NA
TGTGCCTGGAGGCGTTCTGCAACTAATGAAAAACTGTTTTTT | CAWRRSATNEKLFF | TRBJ1-4 | NA | TRBV30 | NA
TGTGCCAGCAGCCCCGCCCCGGGGAGAACCGGGGAGCTGTTTTTT | CASSPAPGRTGELFF | TRBJ2-2 | NA | TRBV7-9 | NA
TGTGCCTGGAGCGCGGGGGCAATTACAACCTATGGCTACACCTTC | CAWSAGAITTYGYTF | TRBJ1-2 | NA | TRBV30 | NA
TGTGCCAGCGCCGGGACAGGGGGACCCGGGAGCTCCTACAATGAGCAGTTCTTC | CASAGTGGPGSSYNEQFF | TRBJ2-1 | NA | TRBV2 | TRBD1
TGTGCCAGCTCACCACTCTCAAACCAGCCCTATGGCTACACCTTC | CASSPLSNQPYGYTF | TRBJ1-2 | NA | TRBV18 | NA
TGTGCCAGCAGCCCTGGAAGTGTTAGCACAGATACGCAGTATTTT | CASSPGSVSTDTQYF | TRBJ2-3 | NA | TRBV9 | NA
TGTGCCATCAGTGAGGCGAAGGGTGGCACCGGGGAGCTGTTTTTT | CAISEAKGGTGELFF | TRBJ2-2 | NA | TRBV10-3 | NA
TGTGCCAGCAGCCCTGGACAGGGGGTATCAGTGGGCACTGAAGCTTTCTTT | CASSPGQGVSVGTEAFF | TRBJ1-1 | NA | TRBV7-9 | TRBD1
TGTGCCAGTAGTAGGGACCTCCGGGCCACATACGAGCAGTACTTC | CASSRDLRATYEQYF | TRBJ2-7 | NA | TRBV19 | NA
TGTGCCAGCAGTGCCCTGGGGGACACCATATATTTT | CASSALGDTIYF | TRBJ1-3 | NA | TRBV2 | NA
TGTGCCAGCAGTTCCCGCAGCGGGCCCGGAGGTAATGAGCAGTTCTTC | CASSSRSGPGGNEQFF | TRBJ2-1 | NA | TRBV6-6 | NA
TGTGCCAGCAGTGGAGGGGTTCGCTATGGCTACACCTTC | CASSGGVRYGYTF | TRBJ1-2 | once | TRBV2 | NA
TGTGCCAGTAGTATAGATAGGTGGACAGAAGCTGGAAACACCATATATTTT | CASSIDRWTEAGNTIYF | TRBJ1-3 | NA | TRBV19 | NA
TGTGCCAGCAGCTTTGCCGGACTAGTAGGGGAGACCCAGTACTTC | CASSFAGLVGETQYF | TRBJ2-5 | NA | TRBV7-2 | TRBD2
TGTGCCAGCAGCTTACCGCCGACAGCTAACTATGGCTACACCTTC | CASSLPPTANYGYTF | TRBJ1-2 | NA | TRBV5-4 | NA
TGTGCCAGCAGGCGACAGGGACGGAACACTGAAGCTTTCTTT | CASRRQGRNTEAFF | TRBJ1-1 | NA | TRBV6-6 | TRBD1
TGCGCCAGGAACCCCGGGGATAATAGCAATCAGCCCCAGCATTTT | CARNPGDNSNQPQHF | TRBJ1-5 | NA | TRBV10-1 | NA
TGTGCCAGCAGCGTAGAAGCTAGCGGGGGGCACACAGATACGCAGTATTTT | CASSVEASGGHTDTQYF | TRBJ2-3 | NA | TRBV9 | TRBD2
TGTGCCAGTAGTGAACAGGGGAATAAAAACATTCAGTACTTC | CASSEQGNKNIQYF | TRBJ2-4 | once | TRBV19 | TRBD1
TGTGCCAGCTCACCCCGGGGAGGACAGACCCAGTACTTC | CASSPRGGQTQYF | TRBJ2-5 | NA | TRBV18 | NA
TGCGCCAGCAGCTTGGGTTTTGGGGGTGGCGGCTACACCTTC | CASSLGFGGGGYTF | TRBJ1-2 | NA | TRBV5-1 | NA
TGTGCCAGCAGCGCCGAGTCAGGCGGCCCTGAAAAACTGTTTTTT | CASSAESGGPEKLFF | TRBJ1-4 | NA | TRBV11-2 | NA
TGTGCCAGTAGTATGCAGGCAAGCTACGAGCAGTACTTC | CASSMQASYEQYF | TRBJ2-7 | once | TRBV19 | NA
TGTGCCAGCAGTGAGAGGGGGGGGAGCAGGGGCCTAGTGCCCCAGCATTTT | CASSERGGSRGLVPQHF | TRBJ1-5 | NA | TRBV6-1 | NA
TGTGCCAGCAGCGTTGGTAGCCAAACCTACGAGCAGTACTTC | CASSVGSQTYEQYF | TRBJ2-7 | NA | TRBV9 | NA